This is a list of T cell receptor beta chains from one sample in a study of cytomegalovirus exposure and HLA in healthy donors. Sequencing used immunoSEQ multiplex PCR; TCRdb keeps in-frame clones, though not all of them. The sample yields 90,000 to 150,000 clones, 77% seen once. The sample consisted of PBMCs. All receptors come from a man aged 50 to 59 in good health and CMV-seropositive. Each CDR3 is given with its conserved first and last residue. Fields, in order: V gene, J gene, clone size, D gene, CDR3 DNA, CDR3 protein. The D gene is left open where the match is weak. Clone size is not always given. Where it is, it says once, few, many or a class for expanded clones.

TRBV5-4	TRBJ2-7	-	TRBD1	TGTGCCAGCAGCCTCACAGGGGCTGACTCCTACGAGCAGTACTTC	CASSLTGADSYEQYF
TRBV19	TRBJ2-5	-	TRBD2	TGTGCCAGTAGTATAGGAAGCGGGAGGGCCTCAGAGACCCAGTACTTC	CASSIGSGRASETQYF
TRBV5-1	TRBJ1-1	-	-	TGCGCCAGCAGCCCCATCGGGGTGGAAGCTTTCTTT	CASSPIGVEAFF
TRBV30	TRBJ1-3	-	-	TGTGCCTGGAGGGAGGTTACCATATATTTT	CAWREVTIYF
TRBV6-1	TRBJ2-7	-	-	TGTGCCAGCAGTGAAGGGACTATGACCTACGAGCAGTACTTC	CASSEGTMTYEQYF
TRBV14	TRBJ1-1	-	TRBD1	TGTGCCAGCAGCCGACAGGGCAACACTGAAGCTTTCTTT	CASSRQGNTEAFF
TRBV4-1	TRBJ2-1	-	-	TGCGCCAGCAGCCAAGTAGTAACCGGGATGGACAATGAGCAGTTCTTC	CASSQVVTGMDNEQFF
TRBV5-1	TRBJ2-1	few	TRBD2	TGCGCCAGCAGCTTGTTGGCGGGAGGGGGGAATGAGCAGTTCTTC	CASSLLAGGGNEQFF
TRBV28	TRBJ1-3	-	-	TGTGCCAGCAGTAGCGGGTTGGGCACTGGAAACACCATATATTTT	CASSSGLGTGNTIYF
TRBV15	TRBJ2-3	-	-	TGTGCCACCAGCAGAGGGACTGGATTCACAGATACGCAGTATTTT	CATSRGTGFTDTQYF
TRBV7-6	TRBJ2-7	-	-	TGTGCCAGCAGCCCAACCCCGGGACGGACTACCTACGAGCAGTACTTC	CASSPTPGRTTYEQYF
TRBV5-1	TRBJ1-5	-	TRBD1	TGCGCCAGCAGTTATGGACAGGGAGATCAGCCCCAGCATTTT	CASSYGQGDQPQHF
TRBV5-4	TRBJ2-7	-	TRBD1	TGTGCCAGCAGCCGGGACAGGGAGGGCGAGCAGTACTTC	CASSRDREGEQYF
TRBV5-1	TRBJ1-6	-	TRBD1	TGCGCCAGCAGCTTAGGACAGGGCTCCTATAATTCACCCCTCCACTTT	CASSLGQGSYNSPLHF
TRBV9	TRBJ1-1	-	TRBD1	TGTGCCAGCAGCGCCTGGGACAGGGGAGGAGGTGAAGCTTTCTTT	CASSAWDRGGGEAFF
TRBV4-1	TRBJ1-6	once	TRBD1	TGCGCCAGCAGCCAGACAGGGGATAGCTCCTATAATTCACCCCTCCACTTT	CASSQTGDSSYNSPLHF
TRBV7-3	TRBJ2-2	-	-	TGTGCCAGCAGCTTCGGAGGCAGCAAGAACACCGGGGAGCTGTTTTTT	CASSFGGSKNTGELFF
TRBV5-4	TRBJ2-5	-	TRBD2	TGTGCCAGCAGACGGCGGGAGGGGTCTACAGAGACCCAGTACTTC	CASRRREGSTETQYF
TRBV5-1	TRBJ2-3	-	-	TGCGCCAGCAGCTTCGAGGGCACAGATACGCAGTATTTT	CASSFEGTDTQYF
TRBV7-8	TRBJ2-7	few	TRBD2	TGTGCCAGCACTTTATCTGGGGGACTAAGCTACGAGCAGTACTTC	CASTLSGGLSYEQYF
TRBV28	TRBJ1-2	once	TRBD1	TGTGCCAGCAGTTCAGCCGGGACAGGGAACTATGGCTACACCTTC	CASSSAGTGNYGYTF
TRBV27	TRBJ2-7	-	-	TGTGCCAGCAGTATAAACCGGGACTGGGTGGCCAGCGAGCAGTACTTC	CASSINRDWVASEQYF
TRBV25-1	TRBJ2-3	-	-	TGTGCCAGCAGTCCCTTGGGAGGAGGGCTAGGGGATACGCAGTATTTT	CASSPLGGGLGDTQYF
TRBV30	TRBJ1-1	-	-	TGTGCCTGGAGTGTACAAGTGAACACTGAAGCTTTCTTT	CAWSVQVNTEAFF
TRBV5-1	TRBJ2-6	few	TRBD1	TGCGCCAGCAGCTTCGAGGGGGCTGCGGATGGGGCCAACGTCCTGACTTTC	CASSFEGAADGANVLTF
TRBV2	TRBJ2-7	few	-	TGTGCCAGCAGTGAAATGTACGAGCAGTACTTC	CASSEMYEQYF
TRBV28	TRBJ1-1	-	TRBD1	TGTGCCAGCAGTTTTCTGATCGGGGACAGGGGGAGGAACACTGAAGCTTTCTTT	CASSFLIGDRGRNTEAFF
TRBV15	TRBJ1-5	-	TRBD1	TGTGCCACCAGCAAAACCGGGACAGGGGATAATCAGCCCCAGCATTTT	CATSKTGTGDNQPQHF
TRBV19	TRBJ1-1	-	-	TGTGCCAGTAGTATAGAGGGGAGGACCACTGAAGCTTTCTTT	CASSIEGRTTEAFF
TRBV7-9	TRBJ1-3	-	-	TGTGCCAGCAGCTTATCCACAGCTGGAAACACCATATATTTT	CASSLSTAGNTIYF
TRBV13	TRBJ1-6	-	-	TGTGCCAGCAGCGCTTGGAGGGAATCTAGCTCCTATAATTCCCCCCTCCACTTT	CASSAWRESSSYNSPLHF
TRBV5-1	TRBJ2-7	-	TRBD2	TGCGCCAGCAGCTCAATGACTAGCGGGGCCTACGAGCAGTACTTC	CASSSMTSGAYEQYF
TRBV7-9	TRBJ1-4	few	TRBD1	TGTGCCAGCAGCCCCGGGACAGGGGAAGTTGAAAAACTGTTTTTT	CASSPGTGEVEKLFF